This T cell receptor beta chain was documented in a study of response to subunit inactivated influenza vaccine. The CDR3 loop spans 17 amino acids. V lost 1 base to trimming and J lost 0 bases, with 13 bases between them. CDR1 KGHSH and CDR2 LQKENI come from the germline V gene. TCRdb reprocessed the RT-PCR reads with MiXCR, giving one entry per CDR3 protein. The top ten clones hold around 7% of a sample with under 800,000 distinct CDR3 sequences, approximately 15% of them seen once. This clonotype occurred a few times. The sequence derives from a man in his forties or fifties who received an inactivated influenza vaccine. Here the sequenced sample was PBMCs from blood, taken about 14 days before vaccination. V and J are TRBV18 and TRBJ2-4; no clear D. This chain's CDR3 is CASSPLPYGVAKNIQYF. DNA of the CDR3: TGTGCCAGCTCACCACTTCCCTATGGGGTAGCCAAAAACATTCAGTACTTC. Together with reference TRBV18 and TRBJ2-4, the CDR3 gives the full variable domain: NAGVMQNPRHLVRRRGQEARLRCSPMKGHSHVYWYRQLPEEGLKFMVYLQKENIIDESGMPKERFSAEFPKEGPSILRIQQVVRGDSAAYFCASSPLPYGVAKNIQYFGAGTRLSVL.